This TCR beta chain was recorded in a study of beta chain features in type 1 diabetes listed by TCRdb under 2018. With respect to the entire study: Mean age, gender distribution, total cell number and subset yield did not differ between patients and healthy donors. A total of some 100,000,000 sorted cells were examined across all samples, and the number of cells per subset was strongly correlated with RNA yield. Whereas all 28 donors provided naive and central memory subsets, regulatory and stem cell-like memory subsets were isolated from just 8 patients and roughly eight healthy donors. The study compared TCRB repertoires of sorted circulating CD4+ T cell subsets between recently diagnosed type 1 diabetes patients and matched healthy donors. Results the study describes overall, beyond this receptor: The naive, central memory and regulatory TCRB repertoires appeared to resemble one another more closely among patients than among healthy donors. PCR may preferentially amplify shorter templates, but because patient and control samples were amplified and corrected together, any resulting skew would affect both groups equally. In all four CD4+ subsets, TCRB CDR3 length was moderately but significantly shorter in type 1 diabetes patients. Because small numbers of individuals were included in the HLA sub-analyses, any influence of HLA type on TCRB rearrangement was left unresolved. Because cDNA was sequenced instead of genomic DNA, activated cells with high expression could be over-represented, although the groups did not differ in activation or CD3 levels. Patients with type 1 diabetes made fewer insertions and deleted more nucleotides at VDJ recombination sites, implying thymic rearrangement abnormalities.

The CDR1 and CDR2 encoded by the germline V gene are LGHNA and YSLEER. From its cysteine to its phenylalanine, the CDR3 spans 13 amino acids. Just CDR3 DNA is preserved here, 39 bases in frame from base 1. V was cut back by 0 bases and J by 4 bases, leaving a gap of 6 bases between them. The entire isolated RNA was reverse transcribed using the High Capacity cDNA Reverse Transcription Kit, and thus expressed TCRB transcripts were sequenced. Deep immunoSEQ sequencing was applied to naive, central memory and regulatory T cell samples, giving an average of roughly 3.5 million total reads per sample. Sorted cells were lysed in RLT buffer, and RNA was extracted using DNase-treated RNeasy Micro or Mini kits according to cell number. Each cell subset was processed on its own to prevent cross-contamination, while patient and healthy donor samples were processed together. Using the immunoSEQ multiplex PCR, TCRB sequences were amplified from cDNA into 87-bp fragments spanning the CDR3 region. The amplicons were sequenced using the Illumina HiSeq platform. Per the original workflow: PCR bias was computationally corrected using synthetic template baselines, reads within Hamming distance 2 were collapsed, and singletons that could not be merged were discarded. Reads were aligned against IMGT to assign V, D and J genes, CDR3 length and insertions or deletions at six rearrangement sites. Within each subset, clonotype counts were normalized to sorted cell number, and only after that were true diversity and Gini coefficients computed with the tcR R package. The overlap coefficient, calculated on TCRB nucleotide sequences, was used to measure repertoire sharing. TCRdb holds this immuneACCESS table with in-frame rearrangements only. Some clones are missing; in checked studies, unresolved V genes explain under half, and the rest has no known cause. That table gives V, J and clone size, and the DNA gave D and trimming. The sample table holds 150,000 to 200,000 clones, of which 8% to 8.5% were seen once. The ten largest clones represent 0.45% to 0.6% of the sample.

Concerning this clone: Its antigen remains unidentified. The sample holds no much larger clone one base away, and base qualities are not on file.

Each donor gave one peripheral blood draw, averaging about 120 mL, which was collected into heparinised tubes. Using a panel that included CD45RO, CCR7, CD25, CD127, CD95 and CD27, naive, central memory, regulatory and stem cell-like memory CD4+ T cells were sorted on a BD FACSAria II. Purity was above 95% for every sorted population. PBMCs were isolated right away by Lymphoprep density gradient centrifugation and were stained directly, without culture. So that batch effects would be minimized, each experiment stained and sorted samples in pairs, pairing one healthy donor with one patient. The V and J segments used are TRBV4-3 and TRBJ1-1, and possibly TRBD1, on 6 matching bases. The receptor comes from a woman under 30 with type 1 diabetes. The sequenced sample consisted of central memory CD4+ T cells from blood. At the DNA level, the sequence is TGCGCCAGCAGCCAAGAGACAGGCACTGAAGCTTTCTTT. The encoded protein is CASSQETGTEAFF.